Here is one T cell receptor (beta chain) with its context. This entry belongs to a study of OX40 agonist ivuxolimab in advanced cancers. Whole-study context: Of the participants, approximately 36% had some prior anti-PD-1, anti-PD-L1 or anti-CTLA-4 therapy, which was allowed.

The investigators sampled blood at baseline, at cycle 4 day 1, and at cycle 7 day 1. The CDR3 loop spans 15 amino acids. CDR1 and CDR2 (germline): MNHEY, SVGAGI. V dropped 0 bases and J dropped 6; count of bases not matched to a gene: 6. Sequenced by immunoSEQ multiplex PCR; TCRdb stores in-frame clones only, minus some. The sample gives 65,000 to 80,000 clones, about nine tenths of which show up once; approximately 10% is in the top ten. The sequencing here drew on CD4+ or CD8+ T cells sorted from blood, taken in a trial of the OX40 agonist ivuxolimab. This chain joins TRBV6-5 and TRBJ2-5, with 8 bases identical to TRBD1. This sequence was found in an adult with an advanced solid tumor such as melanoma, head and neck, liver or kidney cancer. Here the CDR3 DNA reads TGTGCCAGCAGTTACTCGGGCCAGGGGGCACAGACCCAGTACTTC. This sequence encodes CASSYSGQGAQTQYF.